This T cell receptor (beta chain) was found in a study of CD8+CD57+ T cells in acquired aplastic anemia. Background on the study: Healthy donors yielded roughly 9.8 million CD4+ cell reads on average.

The use of genomic DNA as template underpinned the TCR beta VDJ and CDR3 profiling. Each CDR3 protein gets one entry after TCRdb re-called the reads with MiXCR. Here the sample spans around 170,000 distinct CDR3 sequences, under 75% being singletons. The CDR3 is 19 residues long. V shed 2 bases, J shed 0 bases, and the junction held 14 bases outside the gene matches. Germline V gene sequence: CDR1 LGHNA, CDR2 YSLEER. This clonotype is a singleton in its sample. Material: sorted CD4+, CD8+, or CD8+CD57+ T cells (not recorded which) from PBMCs. The sequence was obtained from a human donor in good health. The rearrangement joins TRBV4-3 to TRBJ1-2; 8 nucleotides agree with TRBD1. CDR3 residues: CASSQSLAGQELTNYGYTF. CDR3 sequence (DNA): TGCGCCAGCAGCCAATCGCTAGCGGGACAGGAGCTCACTAACTATGGCTACACCTTC.